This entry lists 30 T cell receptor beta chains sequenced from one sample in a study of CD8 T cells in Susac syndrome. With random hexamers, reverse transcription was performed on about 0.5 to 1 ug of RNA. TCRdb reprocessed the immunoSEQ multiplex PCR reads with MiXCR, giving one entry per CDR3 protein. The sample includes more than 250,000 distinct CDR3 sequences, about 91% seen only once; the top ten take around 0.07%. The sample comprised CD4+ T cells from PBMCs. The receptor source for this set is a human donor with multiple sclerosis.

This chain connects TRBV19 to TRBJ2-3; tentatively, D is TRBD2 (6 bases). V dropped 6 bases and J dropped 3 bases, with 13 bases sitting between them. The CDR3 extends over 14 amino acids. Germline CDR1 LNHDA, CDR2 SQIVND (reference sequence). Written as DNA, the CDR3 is TGTGCCAGTAGCTCTAGCGTCGGGACAGATACGCAGTATTTT. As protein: CASSSSVGTDTQYF.

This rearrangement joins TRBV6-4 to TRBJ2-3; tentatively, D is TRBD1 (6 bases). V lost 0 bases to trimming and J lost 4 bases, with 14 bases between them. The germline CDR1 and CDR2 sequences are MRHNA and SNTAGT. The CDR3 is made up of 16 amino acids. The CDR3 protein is CASSDSPGASADTQYF. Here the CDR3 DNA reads TGTGCCAGCAGTGACTCCCCAGGGGCCTCGGCAGATACGCAGTATTTT.

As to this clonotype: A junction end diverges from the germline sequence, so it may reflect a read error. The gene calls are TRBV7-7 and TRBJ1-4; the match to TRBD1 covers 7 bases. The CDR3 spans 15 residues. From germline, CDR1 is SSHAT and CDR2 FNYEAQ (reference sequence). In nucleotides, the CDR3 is TGTGCTAGCAGCCCCAACCAGGGGGTTGGTGAAAAACTGTTTTTT. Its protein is CASSPNQGVGEKLFF. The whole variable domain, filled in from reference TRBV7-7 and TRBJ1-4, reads GAGVSQSPRYKVTKRGQDVTLRCDPISSHATLYWYQQALGQGPEFLTYFNYEAQPDKSGLPSDRFSAERPEGSISTLTIQRTEQRDSAMYRCASSPNQGVGEKLFFGSGTQLSVL.

CDR3 in DNA: TGCAGCGTTGTCGGCGGGAAGTCCTACAATGAGCAGTTCTTC. Protein product: CSVVGGKSYNEQFF. The chain links TRBV29-1 to TRBJ2-1; possibly TRBD2 for D (6 bases). V was shortened by 4 bases and J by 1 base, with 11 bases between the two germline ends. The germline V gene encodes CDR1 SQVTM and CDR2 ANQGSEA. CDR3 length: 14 amino acids.

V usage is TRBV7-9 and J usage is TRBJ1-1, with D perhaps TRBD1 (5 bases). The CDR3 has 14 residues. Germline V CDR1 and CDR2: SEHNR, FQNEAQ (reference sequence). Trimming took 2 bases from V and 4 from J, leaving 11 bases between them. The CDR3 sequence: CASSLRQQPTEAFF. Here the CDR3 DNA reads TGTGCCAGCAGCTTAAGACAGCAACCCACTGAAGCTTTCTTT.

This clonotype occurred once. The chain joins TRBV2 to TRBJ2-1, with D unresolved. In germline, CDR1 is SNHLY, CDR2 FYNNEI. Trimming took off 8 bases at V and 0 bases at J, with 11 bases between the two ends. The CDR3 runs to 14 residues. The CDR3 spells CASQDGNSYNEQFF. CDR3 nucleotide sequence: TGTGCCAGCCAGGACGGAAACTCCTACAATGAGCAGTTCTTC. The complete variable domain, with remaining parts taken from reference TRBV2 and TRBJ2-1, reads EPEVTQTPSHQVTQMGQEVILRCVPISNHLYFYWYRQILGQKVEFLVSFYNNEISEKSEIFDDQFSVERPDGSNFTLKIRSTKLEDSAMYFCASQDGNSYNEQFFGPGTRLTVL.

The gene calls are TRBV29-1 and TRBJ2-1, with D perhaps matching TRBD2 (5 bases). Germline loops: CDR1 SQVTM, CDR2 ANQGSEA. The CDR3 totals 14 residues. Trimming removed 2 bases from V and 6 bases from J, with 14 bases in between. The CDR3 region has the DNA TGCAGCGTTGAACTAGCCCCAGTAATCAATGAGCAGTTCTTC. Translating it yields CSVELAPVINEQFF.

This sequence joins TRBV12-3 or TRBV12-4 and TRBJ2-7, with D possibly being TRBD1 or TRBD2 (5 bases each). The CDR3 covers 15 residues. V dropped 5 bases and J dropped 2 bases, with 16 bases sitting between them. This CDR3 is CASSPTGAPTYEQYF. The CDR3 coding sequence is TGTGCCAGCAGTCCCACCGGGGCCCCAACCTACGAGCAGTACTTC.

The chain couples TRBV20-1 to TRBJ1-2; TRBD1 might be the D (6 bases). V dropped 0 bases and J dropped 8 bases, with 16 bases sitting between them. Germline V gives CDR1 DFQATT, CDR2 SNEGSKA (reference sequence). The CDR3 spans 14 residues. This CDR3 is CSAREGAAGEGYTF. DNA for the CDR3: TGCAGTGCTAGAGAGGGGGCCGCAGGGGAAGGCTACACCTTC.

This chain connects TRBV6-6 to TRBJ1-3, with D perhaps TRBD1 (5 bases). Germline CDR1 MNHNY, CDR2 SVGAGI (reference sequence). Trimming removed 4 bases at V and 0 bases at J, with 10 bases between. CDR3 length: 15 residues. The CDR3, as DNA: TGTGCCAGCAGTTCGCAGGGTAGCTCTGGAAACACCATATATTTT. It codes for CASSSQGSSGNTIYF.

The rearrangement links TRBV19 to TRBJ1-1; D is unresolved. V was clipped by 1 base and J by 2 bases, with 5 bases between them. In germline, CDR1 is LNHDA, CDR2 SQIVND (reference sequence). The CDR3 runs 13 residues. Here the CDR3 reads CASSIVRNTEAFF. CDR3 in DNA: TGTGCCAGTAGTATAGTCCGTAACACTGAAGCTTTCTTT.

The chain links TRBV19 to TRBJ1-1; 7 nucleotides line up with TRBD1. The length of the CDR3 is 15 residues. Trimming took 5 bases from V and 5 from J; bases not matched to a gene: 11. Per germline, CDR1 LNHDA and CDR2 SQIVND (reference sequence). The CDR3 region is CASSSPRGRWTEAFF. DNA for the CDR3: TGTGCCAGTAGTTCACCCAGGGGGAGGTGGACTGAAGCTTTCTTT.

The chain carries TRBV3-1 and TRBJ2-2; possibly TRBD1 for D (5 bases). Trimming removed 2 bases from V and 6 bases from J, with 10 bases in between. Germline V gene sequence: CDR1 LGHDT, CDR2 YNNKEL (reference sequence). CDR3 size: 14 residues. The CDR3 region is CASSQISGSGELFF. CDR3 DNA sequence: TGTGCCAGCAGCCAAATATCAGGGTCCGGGGAGCTGTTTTTT.

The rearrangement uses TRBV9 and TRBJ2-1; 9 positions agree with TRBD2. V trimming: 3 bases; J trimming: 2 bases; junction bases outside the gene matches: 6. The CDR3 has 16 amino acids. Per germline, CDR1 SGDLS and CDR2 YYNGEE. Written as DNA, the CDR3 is TGTGCCAGCAGCGCCCTAGCGGGGAGACCCTACAATGAGCAGTTCTTC. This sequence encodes CASSALAGRPYNEQFF.

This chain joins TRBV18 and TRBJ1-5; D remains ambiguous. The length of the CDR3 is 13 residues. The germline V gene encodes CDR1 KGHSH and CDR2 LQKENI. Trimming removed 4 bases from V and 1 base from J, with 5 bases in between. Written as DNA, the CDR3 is TGTGCCAGCTCACTTGAGAGCAATCAGCCCCAGCATTTT. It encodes CASSLESNQPQHF.

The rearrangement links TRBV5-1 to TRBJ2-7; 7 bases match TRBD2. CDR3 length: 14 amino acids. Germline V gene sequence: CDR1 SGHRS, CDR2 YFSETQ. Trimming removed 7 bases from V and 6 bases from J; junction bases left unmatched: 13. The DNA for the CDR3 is TGCGCCAGCTACTATAGCGCATCGGGGGGCGAGCAGTACTTC. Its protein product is CASYYSASGGEQYF.

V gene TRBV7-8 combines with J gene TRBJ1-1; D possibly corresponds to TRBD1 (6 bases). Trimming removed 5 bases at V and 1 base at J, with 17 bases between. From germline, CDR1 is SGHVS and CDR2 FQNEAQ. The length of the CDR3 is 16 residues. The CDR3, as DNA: TGTGCCAGCAGCCCCAACCGGACAGCCTGGAACACTGAAGCTTTCTTT. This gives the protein CASSPNRTAWNTEAFF.

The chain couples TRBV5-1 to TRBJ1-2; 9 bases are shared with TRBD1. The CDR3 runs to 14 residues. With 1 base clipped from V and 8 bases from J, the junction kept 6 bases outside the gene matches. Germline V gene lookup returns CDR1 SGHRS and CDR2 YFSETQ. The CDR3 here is CASSLMRTGDGYTF. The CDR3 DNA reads TGCGCCAGCAGCTTGATGAGGACAGGGGACGGCTACACCTTC.

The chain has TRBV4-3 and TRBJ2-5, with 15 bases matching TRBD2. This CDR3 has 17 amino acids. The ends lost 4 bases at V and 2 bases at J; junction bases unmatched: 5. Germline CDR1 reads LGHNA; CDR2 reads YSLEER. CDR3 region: CASSPGGLAGGQETQYF. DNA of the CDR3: TGCGCCAGCAGCCCGGGGGGACTAGCGGGAGGTCAAGAGACCCAGTACTTC.

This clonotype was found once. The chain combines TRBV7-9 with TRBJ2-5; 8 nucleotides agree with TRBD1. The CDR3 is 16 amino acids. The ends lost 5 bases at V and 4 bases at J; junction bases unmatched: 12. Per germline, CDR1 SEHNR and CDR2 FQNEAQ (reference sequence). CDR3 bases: TGTGCCAGCAGCCCGTTAATGTTCAGGGGGCGAGAGACCCAGTACTTC. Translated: CASSPLMFRGRETQYF.

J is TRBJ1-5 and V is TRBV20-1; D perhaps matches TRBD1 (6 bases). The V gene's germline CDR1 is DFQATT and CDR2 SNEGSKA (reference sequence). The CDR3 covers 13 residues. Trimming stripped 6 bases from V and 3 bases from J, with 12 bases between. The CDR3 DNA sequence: TGCAGTGCCGGGTGGGACACCAATCAGCCCCAGCATTTT. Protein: CSAGWDTNQPQHF.

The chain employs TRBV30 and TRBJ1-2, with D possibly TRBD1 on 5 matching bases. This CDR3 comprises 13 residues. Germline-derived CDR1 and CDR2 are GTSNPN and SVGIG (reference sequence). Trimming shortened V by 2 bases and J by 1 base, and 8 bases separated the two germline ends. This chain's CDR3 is CAWSKGINYGYTF. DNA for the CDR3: TGTGCCTGGAGTAAGGGGATTAACTATGGCTACACCTTC.

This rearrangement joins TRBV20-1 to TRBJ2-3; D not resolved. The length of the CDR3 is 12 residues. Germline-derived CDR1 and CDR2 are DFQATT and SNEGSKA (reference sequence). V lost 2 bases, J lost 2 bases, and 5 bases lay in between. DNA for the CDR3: TGCAGTGCTAGAACGGCCACAGATACGCAGTATTTT. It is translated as CSARTATDTQYF.

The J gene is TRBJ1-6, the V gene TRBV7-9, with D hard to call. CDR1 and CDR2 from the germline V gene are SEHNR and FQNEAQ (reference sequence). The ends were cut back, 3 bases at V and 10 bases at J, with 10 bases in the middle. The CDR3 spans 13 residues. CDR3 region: CASSFAGGSPLHF. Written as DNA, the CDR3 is TGTGCCAGCAGCTTCGCAGGAGGGTCACCCCTCCACTTT.

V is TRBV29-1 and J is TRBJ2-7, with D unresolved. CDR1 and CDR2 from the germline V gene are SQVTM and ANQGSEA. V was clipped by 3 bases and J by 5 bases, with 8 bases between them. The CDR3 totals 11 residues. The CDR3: CSVDGPHEQYF. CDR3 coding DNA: TGCAGCGTTGATGGGCCCCACGAGCAGTACTTC.

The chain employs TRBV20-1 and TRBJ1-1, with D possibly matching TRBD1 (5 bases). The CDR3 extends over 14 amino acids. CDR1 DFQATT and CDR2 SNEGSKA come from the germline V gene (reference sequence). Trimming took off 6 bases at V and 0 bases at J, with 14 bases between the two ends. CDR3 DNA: TGCAGTGCCCGACAGACGGCCCTGAACACTGAAGCTTTCTTT. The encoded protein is CSARQTALNTEAFF.

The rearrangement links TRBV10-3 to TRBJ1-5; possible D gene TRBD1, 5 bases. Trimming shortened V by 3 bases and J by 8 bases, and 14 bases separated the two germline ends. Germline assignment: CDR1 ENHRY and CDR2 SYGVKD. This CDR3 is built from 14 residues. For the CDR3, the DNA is TGTGCCATCAGTGAAGCGGGGGGAACGGAGCCCCAGCATTTT. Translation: CAISEAGGTEPQHF.

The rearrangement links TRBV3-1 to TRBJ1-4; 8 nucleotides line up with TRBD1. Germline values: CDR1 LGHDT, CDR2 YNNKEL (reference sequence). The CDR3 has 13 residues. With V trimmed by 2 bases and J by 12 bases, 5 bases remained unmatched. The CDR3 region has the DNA TGTGCCAGCAGCCAAACGCAGGGGGCAGAACTGTTTTTT. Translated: CASSQTQGAELFF.

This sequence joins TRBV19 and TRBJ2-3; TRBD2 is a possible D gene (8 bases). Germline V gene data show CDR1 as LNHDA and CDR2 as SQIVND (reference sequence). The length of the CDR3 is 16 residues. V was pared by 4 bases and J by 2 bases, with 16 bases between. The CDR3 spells CASSTGGDSNTDTQYF. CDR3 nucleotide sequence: TGTGCCAGTAGTACGGGGGGGGACAGCAACACAGATACGCAGTATTTT.

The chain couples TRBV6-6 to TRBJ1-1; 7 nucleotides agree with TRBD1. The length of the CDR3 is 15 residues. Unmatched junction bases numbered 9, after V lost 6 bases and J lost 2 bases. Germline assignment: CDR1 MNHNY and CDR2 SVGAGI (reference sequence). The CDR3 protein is CASRLPGTANTEAFF. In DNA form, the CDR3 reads TGTGCCAGCAGACTCCCCGGGACAGCTAACACTGAAGCTTTCTTT.